This TCR beta chain derives from a study of blood T cell repertoires in COVID-19. Germline CDR1 reads KGHSH; CDR2 reads LQKENI. The CDR3 length is 14 residues. Unmatched junction bases numbered 6, after V lost 3 bases and J lost 6 bases. The method was immunoSEQ multiplex PCR; TCRdb's version includes in-frame clones alone and lacks a portion of them. The top ten clones hold about 7% of a sample with 300,000 to 400,000 clones, 88% of them seen once. This sequence joins TRBV18 and TRBJ2-3, with 7 bases lining up with TRBD1. The clonotype originates from a woman in her 70s with COVID-19, enrolled during active disease. Sequenced: peripheral blood. CDR3 DNA sequence: TGTGCCAGCTCACCCTGGGACAGCCCGGATACGCAGTATTTT. Translating it yields CASSPWDSPDTQYF.